A single T cell receptor beta chain is shown here with its context. As yet, its antigen is unknown. V trimming: 5 bases; J trimming: 1 base; junction bases outside the gene matches: 5. From germline, CDR1 is SNHLY and CDR2 FYNNEI. The CDR3 is 15 amino acids. This entry belongs to a study of shared clonotypes between healthy human individuals. Whole-study findings and limits: Only a few donors were included, so the genetic and exposure-history diversity represented was limited. Richness estimates generally favored naive over memory subsets.

Measured with immunoSEQ multiplex PCR; TCRdb has only the in-frame clones, and not every one. The table records over a million clones, about 80% of them present only once. The chain employs TRBV2 and TRBJ2-5, with 9 bases matching TRBD1. The sequence was obtained from a man between 18 and 35 years old in good health. Some clones in this sample may be carry-over from other donors' samples. Sequencing input: memory CD4+ T cells from PBMCs. Specified subset: CD45RA-negative fraction. The CDR3 loop is CASSRDREVQETQYF. For the CDR3, the DNA is TGTGCCAGCAGTCGGGACAGGGAAGTCCAAGAGACCCAGTACTTC. Supplemented by reference TRBV2 and TRBJ2-5, the full variable domain reads EPEVTQTPSHQVTQMGQEVILRCVPISNHLYFYWYRQILGQKVEFLVSFYNNEISEKSEIFDDQFSVERPDGSNFTLKIRSTKLEDSAMYFCASSRDREVQETQYFGPGTRLLVL.